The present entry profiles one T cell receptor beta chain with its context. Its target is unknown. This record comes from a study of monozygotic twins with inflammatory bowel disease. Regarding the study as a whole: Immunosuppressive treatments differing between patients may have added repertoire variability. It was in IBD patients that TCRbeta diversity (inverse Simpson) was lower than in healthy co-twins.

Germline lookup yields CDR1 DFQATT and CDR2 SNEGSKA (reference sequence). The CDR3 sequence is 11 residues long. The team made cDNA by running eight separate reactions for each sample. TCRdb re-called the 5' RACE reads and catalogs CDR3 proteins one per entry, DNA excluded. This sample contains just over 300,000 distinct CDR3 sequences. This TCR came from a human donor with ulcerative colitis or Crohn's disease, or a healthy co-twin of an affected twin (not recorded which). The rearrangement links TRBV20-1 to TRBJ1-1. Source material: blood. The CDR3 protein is CSAPRPTEAFF.